This T cell receptor beta chain was profiled in a study of cytomegalovirus exposure and HLA in healthy donors. Study as a whole: From about 180 million T cells, an earlier analysis saw approximately 110 million unique TCR beta sequences.

This CDR3 is built from 17 residues. Germline V gene data show CDR1 as SEHNR and CDR2 as FQNEAQ (reference sequence). The V gene end was trimmed by 2 bases and the J gene end by 3 bases; junction bases not matched to a gene: 9. Primers: 60 Vbeta forward and 13 Jbeta reverse. The repertoire was sequenced with immunoSEQ multiplex PCR; TCRdb's copy has only in-frame clones and lacks some. The table shows some 130,000 clones, with about 77% occurring only once. Of note for this clone: Its specificity is not known.

At collection, donors were nominally healthy, but unrecorded immune exposures were probable. Study-level points and caveats: Reportedly, a later analysis found an Asian-associated ancestry cluster had fewer N-insertions than the roughly 670-donor mean. The listing of roughly 160 TCR beta chains classed them as cytomegalovirus-associated.

The gene calls are TRBV7-9 and TRBJ2-1; 8 bases agree with TRBD2. The specimen sequenced was PBMCs. The clonotype comes from a man in his fifties in good health and CMV-seronegative. Here the CDR3 DNA reads TGTGCCAGCAGCTTACCTCCCGGGACTAGTATCTACAATGAGCAGTTCTTC. Translation: CASSLPPGTSIYNEQFF.